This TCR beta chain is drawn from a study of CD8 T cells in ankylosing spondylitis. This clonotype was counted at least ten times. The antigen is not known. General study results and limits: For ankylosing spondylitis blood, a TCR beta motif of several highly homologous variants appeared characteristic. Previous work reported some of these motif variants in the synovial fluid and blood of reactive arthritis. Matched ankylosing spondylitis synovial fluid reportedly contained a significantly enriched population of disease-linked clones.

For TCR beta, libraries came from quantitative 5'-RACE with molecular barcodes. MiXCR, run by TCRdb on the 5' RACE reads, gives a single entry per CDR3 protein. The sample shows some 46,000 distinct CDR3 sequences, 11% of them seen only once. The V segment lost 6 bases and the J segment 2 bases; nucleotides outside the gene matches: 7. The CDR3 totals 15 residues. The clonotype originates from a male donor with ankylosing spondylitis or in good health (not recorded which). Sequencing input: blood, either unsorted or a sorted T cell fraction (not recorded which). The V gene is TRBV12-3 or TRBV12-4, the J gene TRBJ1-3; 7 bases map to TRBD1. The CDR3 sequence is CASSRTGSAGNTIYF. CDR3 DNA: TGTGCCAGCAGCAGGACAGGTTCAGCTGGAAACACCATATATTTT.